The 8 T cell receptor beta chains below were found in one sample sequenced in a study of CD8+CD57+ T cells in acquired aplastic anemia. Patients sequenced had flow cytometry evidence of CD8+CD57+ cell expansion. The template for TCR beta VDJ and CDR3 sequence profiling was genomic DNA. Via MiXCR, TCRdb re-called the reads, giving one row per CDR3 protein. This sample has 260,000 or so distinct CDR3 sequences; 40% to 50% occur once, and the top ten carry 7% to 10%. The sample was sorted CD4+, CD8+, or CD8+CD57+ T cells (not recorded which) from PBMCs. Receptors were obtained from a human donor with aplastic anemia.

This clonotype has more than one count but fewer than ten. One end of the junction is discordant with germline, which a read error may explain. The chain recombines TRBV7-7 with TRBJ2-1; 8 positions agree with TRBD2. CDR1 is SSHAT and CDR2 is FNYEAQ in the germline V gene (reference sequence). The CDR3 is 15 residues long. CDR3: CASSQGAGGHNEQFF. CDR3 nucleotide sequence: TGTGCTAGCAGCCAAGGGGCGGGGGGACACAATGAGCAGTTCTTC.

The rearrangement links TRBV15 to TRBJ2-1, with 10 positions matching TRBD1. This CDR3 is built from 17 residues. The germline V gene has CDR1 LNHNV and CDR2 YYDKDF (reference sequence). Unmatched junction bases numbered 9, after V lost 0 bases and J lost 7 bases. Here the CDR3 reads CATSRDRTGQGQNEQFF. DNA for the CDR3: TGTGCCACCAGCAGAGATAGAACGGGACAGGGGCAGAATGAGCAGTTCTTC.

This clonotype was detected only once. The CDR3 DNA sequence: TGTGCCAGCAGTCAGGAGGCCGATCAGCCCCAGCATTTT. Translated, it gives CASSQEADQPQHF. This chain uses TRBV2 with TRBJ1-5; D uncertain. The CDR3 length is 13 residues. Looked up from germline, CDR1 is SNHLY and CDR2 is FYNNEI. With 5 bases removed from V and 5 bases from J, the gap between germline ends came to 10 bases.

This clonotype appeared many times. The chain is built from TRBV7-9 and TRBJ2-1, with D maybe TRBD2 (5 bases). V was clipped by 5 bases and J by 4 bases, with 18 bases between them. Germline-derived CDR1 and CDR2 are SEHNR and FQNEAQ (reference sequence). This CDR3 has 16 residues. CDR3 in amino acids: CASSLDPGSRYNEQFF. The CDR3 bases are TGTGCCAGCAGCCTCGACCCGGGATCTCGGTACAATGAGCAGTTCTTC.

This clonotype has at least ten counts. CDR3 DNA: TGTGCCAGCAGCCTGACAGGGGTAGGCAATGAGCAGTTCTTC. Protein sequence: CASSLTGVGNEQFF. The V gene is TRBV12-3 or TRBV12-4, the J gene TRBJ2-1; 8 bases fit TRBD1. After removal of 6 bases from V and 6 bases from J, the junction contained 7 bases not matched to a gene. This CDR3 spans 14 amino acids.

Notes on this clonotype: This may be a read error: a much more frequent sequence differs by one nucleotide. V usage is TRBV6-4 and J usage is TRBJ2-7; no clear D gene. In germline, CDR1 is MRHNA, CDR2 SNTAGT. Trimming stripped 5 bases from V and 0 bases from J, with 8 bases between. CDR3 length equals 13 residues. This CDR3 is CASSSTYSYEQYF. CDR3 DNA: TGTGCCAGCAGTTCGACGTACTCCTACGAGCAGTACTTC.

This rearrangement joins TRBV9 to TRBJ2-3; 10 nucleotides agree with TRBD2. The junction had 4 bases not matched to a gene; V was cut back by 1 base and J by 2 bases. CDR3 length: 16 residues. Germline values: CDR1 SGDLS, CDR2 YYNGEE. The CDR3: CASSVPSGGLTDTQYF. CDR3 sequence (DNA): TGTGCCAGCAGCGTACCTAGCGGGGGCCTCACAGATACGCAGTATTTT.

This clonotype was counted ten times or more. A read error may account for a junction end that differs from germline. This chain joins TRBV19 and TRBJ2-7, with D possibly being TRBD1 (5 bases). Germline V lookup: CDR1 LNHDA, CDR2 SQIVND (reference sequence). The CDR3 runs 12 residues. For the CDR3, the DNA is TGTGCCAGTAGTTCAGGGCACGACGAGCGGTACTTC. Its protein product is CASSSGHDERYF.